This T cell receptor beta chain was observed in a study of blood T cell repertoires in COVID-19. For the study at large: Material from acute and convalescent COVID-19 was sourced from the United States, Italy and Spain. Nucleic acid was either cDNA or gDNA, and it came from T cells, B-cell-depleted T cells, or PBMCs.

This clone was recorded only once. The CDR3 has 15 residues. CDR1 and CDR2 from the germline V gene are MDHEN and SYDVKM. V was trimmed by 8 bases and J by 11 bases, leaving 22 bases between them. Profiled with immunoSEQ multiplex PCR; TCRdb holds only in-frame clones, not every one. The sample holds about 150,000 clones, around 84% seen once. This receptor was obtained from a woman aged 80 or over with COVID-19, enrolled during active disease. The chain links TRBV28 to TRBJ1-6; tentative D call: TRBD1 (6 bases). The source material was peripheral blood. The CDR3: CASLKPTGMYAPLHF. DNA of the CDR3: TGTGCCAGCCTTAAACCTACAGGGATGTACGCACCCCTCCACTTT.